The 5 T cell receptor beta chains below were found in one sample sequenced in a study of cytomegalovirus exposure and HLA in healthy donors. Use of 60 Vbeta and 13 Jbeta primers characterized the PCR. Libraries were prepared by immunoSEQ multiplex PCR; TCRdb keeps only in-frame clonotypes and omits some of them. The sample consists of 160,000 or so clones, about 71% of them appearing once. Sample: PBMCs. These receptors were obtained from a woman in her 30s in good health and CMV-seronegative.

The J gene is TRBJ2-3, the V gene TRBV28; no firm D call. Germline CDR1 and CDR2: MDHEN and SYDVKM. The CDR3 extends over 12 amino acids. Trimming took 6 bases from V and 6 from J, leaving 10 bases between them. The CDR3 loop reads CASRKPIDTQYF. The CDR3 coding sequence is TGTGCCAGCAGAAAGCCAATTGATACGCAGTATTTT.

The chain couples TRBV9 to TRBJ2-1; no clear D. V lost 1 base and J lost 4, with 6 bases in between. This CDR3 spans 13 amino acids. Germline V CDR1 and CDR2: SGDLS, YYNGEE. As DNA, the CDR3 is TGTGCCAGCAGCGTAAAACTGTACAATGAGCAGTTCTTC. This codes for CASSVKLYNEQFF.

This chain uses TRBV7-9 with TRBJ1-5; weak D call: TRBD1 (6 bases). Germline CDR1 reads SEHNR; CDR2 reads FQNEAQ (reference sequence). CDR3 length: 15 residues. Trimming cost V 5 bases and J 4 bases, with 15 bases left between them. The CDR3 spells CASSGDTEPNQPQHF. CDR3 in DNA: TGTGCCAGCAGCGGGGACACCGAACCGAATCAGCCCCAGCATTTT.

The chain recombines TRBV2 with TRBJ1-6; D may be TRBD1 (5 bases). The ends were cut back, 7 bases at V and 9 bases at J, with 19 bases in the middle. CDR1 and CDR2 from the germline V gene are SNHLY and FYNNEI. CDR3 length: 15 residues. CDR3 protein: CASKPIGAGTSPLHF. The CDR3 coding sequence is TGTGCCAGCAAACCGATAGGGGCGGGGACTTCACCCCTCCACTTT. Looking up the rest from reference TRBV2 and TRBJ1-6 gives the full variable domain: EPEVTQTPSHQVTQMGQEVILRCVPISNHLYFYWYRQILGQKVEFLVSFYNNEISEKSEIFDDQFSVERPDGSNFTLKIRSTKLEDSAMYFCASKPIGAGTSPLHFGNGTRLTVT.

The rearrangement links TRBV6-5 to TRBJ2-7; 10 nucleotides match TRBD2. There are 15 residues in the CDR3. Germline CDR1 MNHEY, CDR2 SVGAGI. J was trimmed by 5 bases and V by 5 bases; bases with no gene match: 9. CDR3: CASSLSGTSVHEQYF. The DNA for the CDR3 is TGTGCCAGCAGTCTATCCGGGACTAGCGTACACGAGCAGTACTTC.